These 12 T cell receptor beta chains share one sample of origin, sequenced in a study of T cells in Graves' hyperthyroidism and ophthalmopathy. Researchers took RNA transcripts and amplified the TCR beta CDR3 regions from them. TCR CDR3 regions were first amplified by RT-PCR with HTBI primers. MiXCR was run by TCRdb on the multiplex PCR reads, yielding one entry per CDR3 protein. The sample contains 600,000 or so distinct CDR3 sequences, about 17% of which appear only once. The sequenced material came from blood. The receptors stem from a woman aged 30 to 39 with Graves' hyperthyroidism.

The gene calls are TRBV20-1 and TRBJ2-7; 9 bases match TRBD2. The V gene's germline CDR1 is DFQATT and CDR2 SNEGSKA (reference sequence). The CDR3 spans 15 residues. With V trimmed by 3 bases and J by 2 bases, 8 bases remained unmatched. CDR3 DNA sequence: TGCAGTGCTAGGGGAAAGCGGGAGGTGGCCTACGAGCAGTACTTC. It encodes CSARGKREVAYEQYF.

This clonotype was observed a few times. The rearrangement links TRBV20-1 to TRBJ1-1, with D unclear. This CDR3 has 13 residues. Germline loops: CDR1 DFQATT, CDR2 SNEGSKA (reference sequence). Between the trimmed V and J ends, which lost 4 bases and 9 bases, there was a span of 18 bases. CDR3 nucleotides: TGCAGTGCTATAAACCGGGCCCATTTTAAAGCTTTCTTT. Its translation: CSAINRAHFKAFF.

This clonotype was seen ten or more times. The rearrangement links TRBV12-3 or TRBV12-4 to TRBJ1-1; D remains ambiguous. Trimming cost V 3 bases and J 2 bases, with 4 bases left between them. The CDR3 has 12 residues. CDR3 amino acids: CASSLKNTEAFF. The DNA for the CDR3 is TGTGCCAGCAGTTTGAAAAACACTGAAGCTTTCTTT.

This clonotype was recorded a few times. The chain carries TRBV9 and TRBJ2-2, with D possibly being TRBD1 (6 bases). The germline gives CDR1 SGDLS, CDR2 YYNGEE. Between the trimmed V and J ends, which lost 3 bases and 0 bases, there was a span of 9 bases. This CDR3 region has 15 residues. CDR3 in DNA: TGTGCCAGCAGCGAAAGGACAGCGAACACCGGGGAGCTGTTTTTT. This gives the protein CASSERTANTGELFF.

The table lists this clonotype with many counts. The V gene is TRBV28, the J gene TRBJ1-6; D gene ambiguous. Germline V gene data show CDR1 as MDHEN and CDR2 as SYDVKM. V lost 1 base and J lost 9, with 19 bases in between. The CDR3 is 17 amino acids. In DNA form, the CDR3 reads TGTGCCAGCAGTTTATCGGCGGCCCCCGGATGGAGTTCACCCCTCCACTTT. Its protein product is CASSLSAAPGWSSPLHF.

This clonotype was counted at least ten times. The V gene is TRBV28, the J gene TRBJ2-1; TRBD2 matches 9 bases. CDR1 MDHEN and CDR2 SYDVKM come from the germline V gene. The junction had 16 bases not matched to a gene; V was cut back by 4 bases and J by 12 bases. This CDR3 is 16 amino acids long. DNA for the CDR3: TGTGCCAGCAGTTCCTCCCGACTAGCGGTACTACTTGGGCAGTTCTTC. This encodes CASSSSRLAVLLGQFF.

The CDR3 loop is CASSQTGGTNTEAFF. CDR3 sequence (DNA): TGCGCCAGCAGCCAAACAGGGGGCACGAACACTGAAGCTTTCTTT. V and J are TRBV5-1 and TRBJ1-1, with 9 bases lining up with TRBD1. The ends lost 4 bases at V and 1 base at J; junction bases unmatched: 5. The CDR3 runs 15 residues. The germline V gene encodes CDR1 SGHRS and CDR2 YFSETQ.

V and J are TRBV12-5 and TRBJ2-2, with 10 bases identical to TRBD1. The length of the CDR3 is 15 residues. V gave up 7 bases and J gave up 3 bases; unmatched junction bases: 5. In germline, CDR1 is LGHNT, CDR2 FRNRAP. CDR3 protein: CASAIGQGDTGELFF. CDR3 DNA sequence: TGTGCTAGTGCCATAGGACAGGGGGACACCGGGGAGCTGTTTTTT.

This clonotype was observed a few times. This chain uses TRBV5-6 with TRBJ2-3; no clear D gene. Germline values: CDR1 SGHDT, CDR2 YYEEEE. The CDR3 loop spans 14 amino acids. V shed 4 bases and J shed 5 bases, with 14 bases lying between them. Written as DNA, the CDR3 is TGTGCCAGCAGCCCGACGGCTGGTGGAGATACGCAGTATTTT. It encodes CASSPTAGGDTQYF.

This rearrangement joins TRBV29-1 to TRBJ2-2; 8 nucleotides align to TRBD2. The CDR3 loop spans 15 amino acids. Per germline, CDR1 SQVTM and CDR2 ANQGSEA. The junction had 3 bases not matched to a gene; V was cut back by 3 bases and J by 0 bases. Written as DNA, the CDR3 is TGCAGCGTTGACCTAGCGGGTGCGAACACCGGGGAGCTGTTTTTT. Its translation: CSVDLAGANTGELFF.

This clonotype was seen only a few times. The chain carries TRBV12-3 or TRBV12-4 and TRBJ2-7; D ambiguous. The V gene lost 1 base and the J gene lost 7 bases, with 8 bases spanning the gap. The CDR3 spans 12 residues. Here the CDR3 reads CASSLEDAEQYF. CDR3 nucleotides: TGTGCCAGCAGTTTAGAGGACGCTGAGCAGTACTTC.

This clonotype has more than one count but fewer than ten. This chain connects TRBV19 to TRBJ1-1; no firm D call. CDR3 size: 12 residues. CDR1 is LNHDA and CDR2 is SQIVND in the germline V gene (reference sequence). Between the trimmed V and J ends, which lost 7 bases and 1 base, there was a span of 7 bases. The CDR3 sequence is CASMDQNTEAFF. The CDR3 DNA follows: TGTGCCAGTATGGACCAGAACACTGAAGCTTTCTTT.